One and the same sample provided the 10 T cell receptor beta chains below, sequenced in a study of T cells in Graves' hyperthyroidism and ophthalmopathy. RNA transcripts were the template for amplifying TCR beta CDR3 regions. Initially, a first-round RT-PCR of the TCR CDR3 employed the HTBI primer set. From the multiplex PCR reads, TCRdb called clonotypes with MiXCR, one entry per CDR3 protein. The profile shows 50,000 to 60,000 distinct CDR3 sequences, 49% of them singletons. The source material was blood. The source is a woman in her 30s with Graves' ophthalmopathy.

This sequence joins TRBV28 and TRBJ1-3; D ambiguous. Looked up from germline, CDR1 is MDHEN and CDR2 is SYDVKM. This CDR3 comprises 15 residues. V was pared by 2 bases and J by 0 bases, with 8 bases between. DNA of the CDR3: TGTGCCAGCAGTTTAAGTGGCTACTCTGGAAACACCATATATTTT. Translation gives CASSLSGYSGNTIYF.

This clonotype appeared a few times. CDR3 sequence: CASSQRTTGRAYEQYF. CDR3 DNA: TGTGCCAGCAGCCAACGAACGACGGGCAGGGCCTACGAGCAGTACTTC. This rearrangement joins TRBV3-1 to TRBJ2-7; a possible D gene is TRBD1 (5 bases). The ends were cut back, 2 bases at V and 2 bases at J, with 16 bases in the middle. The CDR3 contains 16 residues. Germline V lookup: CDR1 LGHDT, CDR2 YNNKEL (reference sequence).

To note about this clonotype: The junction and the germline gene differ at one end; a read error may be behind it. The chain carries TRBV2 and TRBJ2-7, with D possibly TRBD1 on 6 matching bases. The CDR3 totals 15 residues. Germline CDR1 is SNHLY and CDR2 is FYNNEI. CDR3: CASREQGGHYGEQYF. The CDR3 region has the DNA TGTGCCAGCCGTGAACAGGGTGGACACTATGGGGAGCAGTACTTC. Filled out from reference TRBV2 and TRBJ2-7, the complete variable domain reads EPEVTQTPSHQVTQMGQEVILRCVPISNHLYFYWYRQILGQKVEFLVSFYNNEISEKSEIFDDQFSVERPDGSNFTLKIRSTKLEDSAMYFCASREQGGHYGEQYFGPGTRLTVT.

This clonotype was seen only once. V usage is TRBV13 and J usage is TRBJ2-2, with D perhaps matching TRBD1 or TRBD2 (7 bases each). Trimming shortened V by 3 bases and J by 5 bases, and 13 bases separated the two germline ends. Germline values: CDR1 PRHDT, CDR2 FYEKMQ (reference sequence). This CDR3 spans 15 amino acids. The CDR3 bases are TGTGCCAGCAGCTTGGGCAGGGGGGGAACCGGGGAGCTGTTTTTT. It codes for CASSLGRGGTGELFF.

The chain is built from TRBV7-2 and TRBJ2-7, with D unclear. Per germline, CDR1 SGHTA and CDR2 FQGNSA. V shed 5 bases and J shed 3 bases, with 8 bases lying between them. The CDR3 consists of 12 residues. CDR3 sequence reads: CASSLQRYEQYF. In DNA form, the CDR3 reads TGTGCCAGCAGCCTTCAGCGCTACGAGCAGTACTTC.

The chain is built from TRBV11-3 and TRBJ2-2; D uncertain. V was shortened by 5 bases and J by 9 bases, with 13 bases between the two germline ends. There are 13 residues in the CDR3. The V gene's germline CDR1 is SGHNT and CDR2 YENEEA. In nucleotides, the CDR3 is TGTGCCAGCAGCACCCGCGGTACCCGGGAGCTGTTTTTT. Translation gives CASSTRGTRELFF.

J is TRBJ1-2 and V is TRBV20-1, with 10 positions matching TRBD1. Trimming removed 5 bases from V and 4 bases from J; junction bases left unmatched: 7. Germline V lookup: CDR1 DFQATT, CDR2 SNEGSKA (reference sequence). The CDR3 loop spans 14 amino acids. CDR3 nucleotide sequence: TGCAGTGCTCCCAAGACAGGGGGCGGCTATGGCTACACCTTC. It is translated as CSAPKTGGGYGYTF.

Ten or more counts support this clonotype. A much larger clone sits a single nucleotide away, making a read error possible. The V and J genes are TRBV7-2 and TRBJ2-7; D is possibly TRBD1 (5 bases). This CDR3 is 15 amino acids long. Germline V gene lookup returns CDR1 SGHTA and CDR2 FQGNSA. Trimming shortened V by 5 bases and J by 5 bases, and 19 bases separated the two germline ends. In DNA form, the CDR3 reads TGTGCCAGCAGCCTGCCGACAGAGGTTTCCCACGAGCAGTACTTC. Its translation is CASSLPTEVSHEQYF.

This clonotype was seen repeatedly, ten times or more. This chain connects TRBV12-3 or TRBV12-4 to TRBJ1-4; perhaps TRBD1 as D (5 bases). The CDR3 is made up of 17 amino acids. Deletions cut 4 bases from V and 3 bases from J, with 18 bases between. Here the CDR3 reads CASSSGRRVSSNEKLFF. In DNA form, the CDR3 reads TGTGCCAGCAGTTCGGGGCGCAGGGTCAGTTCTAATGAAAAACTGTTTTTT.

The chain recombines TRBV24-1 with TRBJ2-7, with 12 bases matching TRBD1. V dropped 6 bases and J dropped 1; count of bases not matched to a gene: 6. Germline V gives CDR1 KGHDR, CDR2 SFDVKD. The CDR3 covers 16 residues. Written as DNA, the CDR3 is TGTGCCACCAGTTCCGGGACAGGGGGCGTTTCCTACGAGCAGTACTTC. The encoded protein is CATSSGTGGVSYEQYF.